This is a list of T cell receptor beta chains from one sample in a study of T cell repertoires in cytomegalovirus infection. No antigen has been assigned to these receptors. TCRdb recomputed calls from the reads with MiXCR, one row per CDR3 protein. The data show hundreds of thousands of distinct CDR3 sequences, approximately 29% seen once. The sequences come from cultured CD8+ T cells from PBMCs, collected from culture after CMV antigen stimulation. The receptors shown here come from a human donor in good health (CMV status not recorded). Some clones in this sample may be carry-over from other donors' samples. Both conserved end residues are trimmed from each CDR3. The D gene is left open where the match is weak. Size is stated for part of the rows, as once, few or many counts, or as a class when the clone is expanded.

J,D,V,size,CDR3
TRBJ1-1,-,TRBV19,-,ASSDTGNGDTEAF
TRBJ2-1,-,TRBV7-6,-,ASSSEVVGQSYNEQF
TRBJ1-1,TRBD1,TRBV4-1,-,ASSQVQTGYLAEAF
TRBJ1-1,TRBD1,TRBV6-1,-,ATSPGTGGENTEAF
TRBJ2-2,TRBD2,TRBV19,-,ASRPAGDPTGELF
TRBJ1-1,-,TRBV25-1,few,ASSVSIEAF
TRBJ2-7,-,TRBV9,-,ASSVEQGPYEQY
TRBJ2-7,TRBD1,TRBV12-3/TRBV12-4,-,ASSTGTGYYYEQY
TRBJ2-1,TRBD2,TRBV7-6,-,ASSSTLAGSSYNEQF
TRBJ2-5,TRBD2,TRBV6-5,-,ASSYGGGAEQTQY
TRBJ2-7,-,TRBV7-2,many,ASRPTGLSSSYEQY
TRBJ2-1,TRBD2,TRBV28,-,ASSLQAGGTYNEQF
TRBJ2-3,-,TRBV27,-,ASSPEGGIDTQY
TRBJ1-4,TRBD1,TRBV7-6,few,ASSRRTGNEKLF
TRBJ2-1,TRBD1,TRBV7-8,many,ASSGTGIHEQF
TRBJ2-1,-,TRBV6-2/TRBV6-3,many,ASSFSPPQGTLSNEQF
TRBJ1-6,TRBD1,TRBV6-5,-,ASSTGVPNSPLH
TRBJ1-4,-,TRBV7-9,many,ASTQSGTTPDYLF